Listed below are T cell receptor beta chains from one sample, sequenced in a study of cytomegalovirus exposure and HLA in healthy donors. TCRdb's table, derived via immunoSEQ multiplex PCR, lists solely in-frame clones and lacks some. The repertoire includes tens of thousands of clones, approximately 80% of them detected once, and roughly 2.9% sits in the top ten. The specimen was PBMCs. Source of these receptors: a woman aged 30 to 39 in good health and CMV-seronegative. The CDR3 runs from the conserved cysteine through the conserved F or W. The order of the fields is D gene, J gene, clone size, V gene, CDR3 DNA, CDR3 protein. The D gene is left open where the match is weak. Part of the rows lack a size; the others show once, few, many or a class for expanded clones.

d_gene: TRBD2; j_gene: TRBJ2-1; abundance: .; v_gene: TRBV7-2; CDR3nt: TGTGCCAGCAGCTTCAACCAGCTAGCGGGGGCCAATGAGCAGTTCTTC; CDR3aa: CASSFNQLAGANEQFF
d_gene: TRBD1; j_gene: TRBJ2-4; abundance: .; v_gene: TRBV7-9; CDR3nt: TGTGCCAGCAGCCAGGGGCCGGGACAGAATATTCACGGGAACATTCAGTACTTC; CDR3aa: CASSQGPGQNIHGNIQYF
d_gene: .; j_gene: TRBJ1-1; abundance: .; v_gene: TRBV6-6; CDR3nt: TGTGCCAGCAGTTACTCGAGGGAGGGAGAAGCTTTCTTT; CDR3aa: CASSYSREGEAFF
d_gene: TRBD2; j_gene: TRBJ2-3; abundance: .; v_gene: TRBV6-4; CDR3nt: TGTGCCAGCATGAGACTAGCGGGGGGCTCCGATACGCAGTATTTT; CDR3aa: CASMRLAGGSDTQYF
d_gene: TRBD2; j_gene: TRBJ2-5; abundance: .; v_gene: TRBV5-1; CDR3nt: TGCGCCAGCAGCTTGTGGGCTAGCGGGGGCCAAGAGACCCAGTACTTC; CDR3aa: CASSLWASGGQETQYF
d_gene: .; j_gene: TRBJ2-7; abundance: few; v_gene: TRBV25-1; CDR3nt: TGTGCCAGCAGTGAATTTGCCTCCTTGAGCTACGAGCAGTACTTC; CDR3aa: CASSEFASLSYEQYF
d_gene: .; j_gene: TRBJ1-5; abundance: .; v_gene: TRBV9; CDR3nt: TGTGCCAGCAGCGTAGCGCCCGGGATTAATCAGCCCCAGCATTTT; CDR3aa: CASSVAPGINQPQHF
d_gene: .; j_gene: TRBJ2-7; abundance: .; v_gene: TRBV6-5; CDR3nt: TGTGCCAGCAGTTACGAGGATTCCTACGAGCAGTACTTC; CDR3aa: CASSYEDSYEQYF
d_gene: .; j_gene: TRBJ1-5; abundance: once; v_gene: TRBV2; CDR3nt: TGTGCCAGTGGGGCAGCCAATCAGCCCCAGCATTTT; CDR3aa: CASGAANQPQHF
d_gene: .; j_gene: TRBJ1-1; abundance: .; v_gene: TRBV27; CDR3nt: TGTGCCAGCTACCGGACAGAGCACACTGAAGCTTTCTTT; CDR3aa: CASYRTEHTEAFF
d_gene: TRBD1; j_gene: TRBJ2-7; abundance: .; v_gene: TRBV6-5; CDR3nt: TGTGCCAGCAGTTACGGGACAGCCTCCTACGAGCAGTACTTC; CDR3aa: CASSYGTASYEQYF
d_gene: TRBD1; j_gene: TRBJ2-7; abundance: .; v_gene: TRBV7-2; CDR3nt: TGTGCCAGCAGCTTAGCCAGGGGGCCCGAGCAGTACTTC; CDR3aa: CASSLARGPEQYF
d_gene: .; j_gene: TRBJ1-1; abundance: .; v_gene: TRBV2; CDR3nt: TGTGCCAGCAGTGAATGGTCAGGGGTTGGCACTGAAGCTTTCTTT; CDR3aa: CASSEWSGVGTEAFF
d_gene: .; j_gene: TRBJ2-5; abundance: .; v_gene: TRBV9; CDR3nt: TGTGCCAGCAGCGTAGAGTTCTCGGGGGAGACCCAGTACTTC; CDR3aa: CASSVEFSGETQYF
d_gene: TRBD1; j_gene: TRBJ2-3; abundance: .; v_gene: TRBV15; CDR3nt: TGTGCCACCAGTGCACCGGGACAGACCTCAGATACGCAGTATTTT; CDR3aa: CATSAPGQTSDTQYF
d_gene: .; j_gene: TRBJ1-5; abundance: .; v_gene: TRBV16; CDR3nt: TGTGCCAGCAGCCAGGGTGGAGGACAGCCCCAGCATTTT; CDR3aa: CASSQGGGQPQHF
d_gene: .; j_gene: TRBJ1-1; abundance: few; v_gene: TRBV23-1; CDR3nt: TGCGCCCTCGAGAGGGTGAAAAAAGGGAACACTGAAGCTTTCTTT; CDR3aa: CALERVKKGNTEAFF